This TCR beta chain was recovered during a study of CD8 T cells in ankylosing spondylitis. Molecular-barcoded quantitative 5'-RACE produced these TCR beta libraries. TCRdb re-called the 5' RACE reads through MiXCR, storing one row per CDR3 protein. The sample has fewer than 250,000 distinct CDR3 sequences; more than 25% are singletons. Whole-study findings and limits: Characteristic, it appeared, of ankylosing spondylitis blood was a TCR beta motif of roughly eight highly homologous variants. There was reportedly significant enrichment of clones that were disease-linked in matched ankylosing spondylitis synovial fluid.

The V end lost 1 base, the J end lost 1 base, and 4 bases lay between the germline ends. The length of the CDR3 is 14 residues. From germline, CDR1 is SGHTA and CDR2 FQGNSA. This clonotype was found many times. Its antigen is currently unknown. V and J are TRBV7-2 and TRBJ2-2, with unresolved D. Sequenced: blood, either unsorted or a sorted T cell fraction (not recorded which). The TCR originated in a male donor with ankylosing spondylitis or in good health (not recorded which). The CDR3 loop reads CASSLDQNTGELFF. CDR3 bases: TGTGCCAGCAGCTTAGACCAGAACACCGGGGAGCTGTTTTTT.